This TCR beta chain originates from a study of control samples from healthy donors and cancer patients. CDR1 is SGHRS and CDR2 is YFSETQ in the germline V gene. The V gene end was trimmed by 0 bases and the J gene end by 5 bases; junction bases not matched to a gene: 6. The CDR3 extends over 15 amino acids. Turning to this clone: Other DNA variants within this sample encode the same CDR3.

Assay: immunoSEQ multiplex PCR; the TCRdb copy retains only in-frame clones and omits some. The top ten hold 1.4% of the sample, which has fewer than 200,000 clones, more than 80% seen once. This clonotype was sampled from a man aged 25 to 40 in good health. Sequencing input: blood. This chain joins TRBV5-1 and TRBJ2-5, with 8 bases that match TRBD2. The CDR3 protein is CASSLGRGEAETQYF. The CDR3 DNA is TGCGCCAGCAGCTTGGGGCGGGGGGAGGCGGAGACCCAGTACTTC.